The 27 T cell receptor beta chains listed next were all sequenced from one sample in a study of blood T cell repertoires in COVID-19. Here immunoSEQ multiplex PCR was the method, and the copy in TCRdb shows in-frame clones only, minus some. The table has 310,000 or so clones, about nine tenths seen once; the top ten hold 8% to 13%. Material: PBMCs or T cells enriched from blood (not recorded which). Every receptor here comes from a woman under 30 who had recovered from COVID-19.

For the CDR3, the DNA is TGTGCCAGCAGCCCGGGGGACAGGGGGGGATCCCTGTTTTTT. Translation gives CASSPGDRGGSLFF. This rearrangement joins TRBV28 to TRBJ1-4, with 11 positions matching TRBD1. Germline V gene lookup returns CDR1 MDHEN and CDR2 SYDVKM. V was pared by 6 bases and J by 14 bases, with 11 bases of the junction left unmatched. This CDR3 comprises 14 residues.

The chain is built from TRBV10-3 and TRBJ1-1; the match to TRBD1 covers 9 bases. V lost 6 bases, J lost 4 bases, and 9 bases stayed unmatched. This CDR3 spans 15 amino acids. Germline lookup yields CDR1 ENHRY and CDR2 SYGVKD. This CDR3 is CAIRGTGRMGTEAFF. In nucleotides, the CDR3 is TGTGCCATCAGGGGGACAGGGCGGATGGGCACTGAAGCTTTCTTT.

The V gene is TRBV19, the J gene TRBJ1-1; 9 nucleotides agree with TRBD1. Trimming cost V 5 bases and J 4 bases; bases outside gene matches: 5. Germline CDR1 is LNHDA and CDR2 is SQIVND (reference sequence). The CDR3 contains 14 residues. The CDR3 DNA reads TGTGCCAGTAGTCCGAACAGGGGGCCCACTGAAGCTTTCTTT. It specifies CASSPNRGPTEAFF.

In DNA form, the CDR3 reads TGTGCCTGGAGTGAAGGGACAGGGTCGATCGAGCAGTACTTC. Amino acid sequence: CAWSEGTGSIEQYF. The chain combines TRBV30 with TRBJ2-7; 9 bases map to TRBD1. The CDR3 is 14 amino acids. Germline lookup yields CDR1 GTSNPN and CDR2 SVGIG (reference sequence). V trimming: 1 base; J trimming: 6 bases; junction bases outside the gene matches: 7. Together with reference TRBV30 and TRBJ2-7, the CDR3 gives the full variable domain: SQTIHQWPATLVQPVGSPLSLECTVEGTSNPNLYWYRQAAGRGLQLLFYSVGIGQISSEVPQNLSASRPQDRQFILSSKKLLLSDSGFYLCAWSEGTGSIEQYFGPGTRLTVT.

This chain uses TRBV29-1 with TRBJ1-2; 12 nucleotides match TRBD1. CDR3 size: 13 residues. J gave up 8 bases and V 7 bases, and 8 bases lay outside the gene matches. Germline assignment: CDR1 SQVTM and CDR2 ANQGSEA. The CDR3 nucleotides read TGCAGCGCCCGGGACAGGGGGCCGTGGGGCTACACCTTC. This codes for CSARDRGPWGYTF.

This clone turned up a few times. At the DNA level, this CDR3 is encoded by other sequences in the same sample as well. The chain links TRBV6-5 to TRBJ2-1, with TRBD2 matching 11 bases. The CDR3 runs 15 residues. The germline gives CDR1 MNHEY, CDR2 SVGAGI. V shed 5 bases and J 3 bases; nucleotides not matched to a gene: 3. The CDR3 loop is CASSQTSGSYNEQFF. CDR3 sequence (DNA): TGTGCCAGCAGTCAAACTAGCGGGAGCTACAATGAGCAGTTCTTC.

The chain recombines TRBV19 with TRBJ2-5; no clear D gene. CDR1 and CDR2 from the germline V gene are LNHDA and SQIVND (reference sequence). The CDR3 is 13 amino acids. V was trimmed by 2 bases and J by 1 base, leaving 5 bases between them. This CDR3 reads CASSIQVQETQYF. In DNA, the CDR3 is TGTGCCAGTAGTATACAGGTCCAAGAGACCCAGTACTTC.

The rearrangement links TRBV5-1 to TRBJ1-1; D unclear. V was clipped by 2 bases and J by 7 bases, with 12 bases between them. The CDR3 consists of 13 residues. Germline CDR1 and CDR2: SGHRS and YFSETQ. The CDR3 DNA reads TGCGCCAGCAGCTTATCGCAGGAGGTTGAAGCTTTCTTT. Translating it yields CASSLSQEVEAFF.

For this clone: The limits of the CDR3 on the DNA are not certain, so only TCRdb's listed CDR3 is given. The gene calls are TRBV6-5 and TRBJ1-2; TRBD1, the D gene given by the table, was not confirmed from the DNA. Germline-derived CDR1 and CDR2 are MNHEY and SVGAGI. The length of the CDR3 is 14 amino acids, counting both ends. The CDR3 spells CASSSSTARWGYTF.

The V call is TRBV6-1, the J call TRBJ2-7; weak D call: TRBD1 (6 bases). The CDR3 sequence is 15 residues long. Trimming removed 2 bases at V and 5 bases at J, with 16 bases between. The germline gives CDR1 MNHNS, CDR2 SASEGT. The CDR3 loop reads CASSELSRGGNEQYF. CDR3 nucleotide sequence: TGTGCCAGCAGTGAACTGTCCAGGGGTGGCAACGAGCAGTACTTC.

The J gene is TRBJ1-1, the V gene TRBV10-2; D is ambiguous. V dropped 5 bases and J dropped 5 bases, with 6 bases sitting between them. The CDR3 loop spans 11 amino acids. Germline V gene sequence: CDR1 WSHSY, CDR2 SAAADI. CDR3 loop: CASSTGTEAFF. The CDR3 nucleotides are TGCGCCAGCAGTACGGGAACTGAAGCTTTCTTT.

V gene TRBV28 combines with J gene TRBJ2-1, with D perhaps TRBD1 (6 bases). V lost 8 bases and J 3 bases, leaving 11 bases between the germline ends. The CDR3 contains 13 residues. Germline values: CDR1 MDHEN, CDR2 SYDVKM. The CDR3 loop is CASSMDSYNEQFF. The CDR3 nucleotides read TGTGCCAGCTCCATGGACAGCTACAATGAGCAGTTCTTC.

This rearrangement joins TRBV14 to TRBJ2-1; 9 bases agree with TRBD1. The germline CDR1 and CDR2 sequences are SGHDN and FVKESK. The CDR3 consists of 19 residues. Trimming took 2 bases from V and 7 from J; bases not matched to a gene: 18. CDR3 amino acids: CASSQPGRVGTGIRNEQFF. The DNA of the CDR3 is TGTGCCAGCAGCCAACCTGGCAGGGTGGGGACAGGGATAAGGAATGAGCAGTTCTTC.

The chain links TRBV5-1 to TRBJ1-1; 11 bases are shared with TRBD1. The CDR3 spans 17 residues. The trim removed 3 bases at V and 0 bases at J, leaving 7 bases unmatched. Germline assignment: CDR1 SGHRS and CDR2 YFSETQ. CDR3 residues: CASSWTGGGFLNTEAFF. CDR3 sequence (DNA): TGCGCCAGCAGCTGGACAGGGGGCGGCTTCCTGAACACTGAAGCTTTCTTT.

The chain joins TRBV18 to TRBJ2-1; 9 bases fit TRBD2. This CDR3 spans 16 amino acids. Germline V gene sequence: CDR1 KGHSH, CDR2 LQKENI. Losses at the gene ends were 8 bases for V and 7 bases for J; bases not matched to a gene: 15. CDR3 loop: CASLLLVSGSKNEQFF. The CDR3 nucleotides read TGTGCCAGCCTCCTCTTGGTTAGCGGGAGTAAGAATGAGCAGTTCTTC.

This chain connects TRBV10-3 to TRBJ2-7; TRBD1 matches at 9 bases. J was trimmed by 2 bases and V by 10 bases; bases with no gene match: 9. The CDR3 sequence is 14 residues long. The germline V gene has CDR1 ENHRY and CDR2 SYGVKD. The CDR3: CATNGQGSTYEQYF. The CDR3, as DNA: TGTGCCACCAACGGACAGGGGAGCACCTACGAGCAGTACTTC.

The chain combines TRBV5-4 with TRBJ1-2; TRBD1 aligns across 7 bases. The germline CDR1 and CDR2 sequences are SGHNT and YYREEE (reference sequence). V lost 6 bases to trimming and J lost 4 bases; unmatched junction nucleotides: 9. The CDR3 runs 14 residues. Written as DNA, the CDR3 is TGTGCCAGCACCCGACCAGGGGGTTCCTATGGCTACACCTTC. Translation gives CASTRPGGSYGYTF.

The chain joins TRBV10-1 to TRBJ2-7, with TRBD1 identical over 7 bases. Trimming removed 2 bases from V and 1 base from J; junction bases left unmatched: 2. The CDR3 sequence is 14 residues long. Germline V gene sequence: CDR1 WNHNN, CDR2 SYGVQD (reference sequence). This CDR3 is CASSEVRGSYEQYF. The CDR3 DNA reads TGCGCCAGCAGTGAGGTCAGGGGGTCCTACGAGCAGTACTTC.

This chain uses TRBV19 with TRBJ1-2, with a possible D match to TRBD1 (5 bases). The CDR3 is 14 amino acids. V was cut by 4 bases and J by 0 bases, with 9 bases left in between. The germline gives CDR1 LNHDA, CDR2 SQIVND (reference sequence). CDR3 region: CASSTGQTNYGYTF. Written as DNA, the CDR3 is TGTGCCAGTAGTACCGGACAAACTAACTATGGCTACACCTTC.

The chain has TRBV10-3 and TRBJ1-1; TRBD1 is a possible D gene (6 bases). Trimming took 2 bases from V and 4 from J, leaving 14 bases between them. This CDR3 has 15 amino acids. CDR1 is ENHRY and CDR2 is SYGVKD in the germline V gene. This CDR3 is CAISERNQGSTEAFF. The CDR3 nucleotides read TGTGCCATCAGTGAGAGAAACCAGGGGAGCACTGAAGCTTTCTTT.

This chain links TRBV3-1 (or the pseudogene TRBV3-2) with TRBJ1-6; maybe TRBD1 (5 bases). Trimming removed 1 base from V and 6 bases from J, with 16 bases in between. The CDR3 runs to 17 residues. Germline CDR1 LGHDT, CDR2 YNNKEL (reference sequence). CDR3 sequence (DNA): TGTGCCAGCAGCCAAGGTCCCCCGGGACTCGGTAATTCACCCCTCCACTTT. Translation: CASSQGPPGLGNSPLHF.

The chain links TRBV7-3 to TRBJ1-3, with no clear D. CDR1 SGHTA and CDR2 FQGTGA come from the germline V gene. Between the trimmed V and J ends, which lost 5 bases and 0 bases, there was a span of 11 bases. This CDR3 region has 15 residues. The chain's CDR3 is CASSPWPPSGNTIYF. Written as DNA, the CDR3 is TGTGCCAGCAGCCCATGGCCCCCCTCTGGAAACACCATATATTTT. The variable domain in full, completed from reference TRBV7-3 and TRBJ1-3, reads GAGVSQTPSNKVTEKGKYVELRCDPISGHTALYWYRQSLGQGPEFLIYFQGTGAADDSGLPNDRFFAVRPEGSVSTLKIQRTERGDSAVYLCASSPWPPSGNTIYFGEGSWLTVV.

The V call is TRBV12-3 or TRBV12-4, the J call TRBJ1-2; D ambiguous. The CDR3 is 12 amino acids. Between the trimmed V and J ends, which lost 6 bases and 3 bases, there was a span of 8 bases. The CDR3 sequence: CASSPRDYGYTF. The CDR3 DNA follows: TGTGCCAGCAGCCCCCGAGACTATGGCTACACCTTC.

The V call is TRBV11-2, the J call TRBJ2-7, with a possible D match to TRBD2 (5 bases). This CDR3 comprises 17 residues. The germline V gene encodes CDR1 SGHAT and CDR2 FQNNGV. With 5 bases removed from V and 0 bases from J, the gap between germline ends came to 20 bases. The CDR3 spells CASSQYLSSASSYEQYF. DNA for the CDR3: TGTGCCAGCAGCCAATATTTGAGTAGCGCGAGCTCCTACGAGCAGTACTTC.

The J gene is TRBJ1-2, the V gene TRBV28; 8 bases fit TRBD1. The CDR3 loop spans 15 amino acids. Germline V gene sequence: CDR1 MDHEN, CDR2 SYDVKM. CDR3 sequence (DNA): TGTGCGCTCTGGGACAGGTCCGAGGGAATCTATGGCTACACCTTC. Translating it yields CALWDRSEGIYGYTF.

V is TRBV4-1 and J is TRBJ2-7, with D perhaps TRBD2 (5 bases). This CDR3 has 16 residues. The germline V gene has CDR1 MGHRA and CDR2 YSYEKL. Trimming pared 3 bases from V and 0 bases from J, leaving 15 bases between. The CDR3 region is CASSHLGGPRSYEQYF. In DNA, the CDR3 is TGCGCCAGCAGCCATCTGGGCGGGCCCCGCTCCTACGAGCAGTACTTC.

This chain links TRBV7-8 with TRBJ2-1, with D possibly being TRBD1 (7 bases). CDR3 length equals 13 residues. CDR1 is SGHVS and CDR2 is FQNEAQ in the germline V gene. Trimming removed 5 bases at V and 7 bases at J, with 12 bases between. Here the CDR3 reads CASSPPGGNEQFF. CDR3 coding DNA: TGTGCCAGCAGCCCCCCAGGGGGGAATGAGCAGTTCTTC.